This T cell receptor beta chain was sequenced during a study of graft-versus-host responses after intestinal transplantation. Study-level information: Recipients had transplants, and these were multivisceral, liver-intestinal, or isolated intestinal. Every transplant recipient was induced with anti-thymocyte globulin, then maintained on tacrolimus and steroids for two to three years.

Profiling relied on immunoSEQ multiplex PCR, and the TCRdb table lists in-frame clones only, not all of them. The table records 150,000 or so clones, roughly 91% of them present only once. Study outcomes and limitations: Allografts of patients with graft-donor T cell macrochimerism showed high graft-versus-host to host-versus-graft clone ratios. Marrow from the recipient contained GvH clones, some of which had appeared first in ileum or blood.

On this clone itself: Its antigen is still unknown.

Germline V gives CDR1 MNHEY, CDR2 SMNVEV (reference sequence). V was trimmed by 2 bases and J by 0 bases, leaving 6 bases between them. This CDR3 has 14 residues. This TCR was sampled from a human donor who received an intestinal transplant. This rearrangement joins TRBV27 to TRBJ2-3; maybe TRBD2 (6 bases). Specimen: unstimulated CD4+ T cells sorted from spleen or lymph node cells, collected before intestinal transplant. CDR3: CASSLAGSTDTQYF. In nucleotides, the CDR3 is TGTGCCAGCAGTTTAGCGGGAAGCACAGATACGCAGTATTTT.